These T cell receptor beta chains were read from a single sample in a study of blood T cells in healthy people across ages. TCRdb reprocessed the 5' RACE reads with MiXCR, giving one entry per CDR3 protein. The sample consists of 1.5 million to 2 million distinct CDR3 sequences, 30% to 35% of them appearing once. Sequencing input: blood. These receptor sequences come from a young woman in good health. The CDR3 runs from the conserved cysteine through the conserved F or W. The order of the fields is J gene, clone size, V gene, D gene, CDR3 protein, CDR3 DNA. The D gene is left open where the match is weak. Rows may omit the clone size; those that give it use once, few, many or a size class.

TRBJ2-1	-	TRBV27	TRBD2	CASSGLAGASSYNEQFF	TGTGCCAGTTCGGGACTAGCGGGAGCTAGCTCCTACAATGAGCAGTTCTTC
TRBJ2-3	few	TRBV11-2	-	CASSTRTGLMADTQYF	TGTGCCAGCAGTACTAGGACGGGACTCATGGCAGATACGCAGTATTTT
TRBJ2-5	-	TRBV3-1	-	CASSQVESAETQYF	TGTGCCAGCAGCCAAGTGGAGTCGGCGGAGACCCAGTACTTC
TRBJ2-1	-	TRBV6-1	-	CASSESGSGANEQFF	TGTGCCAGCAGTGAATCCGGGTCCGGGGCCAATGAGCAGTTCTTC
TRBJ2-7	few	TRBV29-1	-	CSVVFRVEQYF	TGCAGCGTTGTGTTCCGGGTCGAGCAGTACTTC
TRBJ1-2	-	TRBV6-6	-	CASSYSAGISKEGGYTF	TGTGCCAGCAGTTACTCGGCGGGGATCTCCAAGGAAGGCGGCTACACCTTC
TRBJ2-2	-	TRBV20-1	-	CSARDLRTGGTGGLFF	TGCAGTGCTAGAGATTTGAGGACTGGGGGCACCGGGGGGCTGTTTTTT
TRBJ2-4	few	TRBV28	-	CASSFRTVSNREEQYF	TGTGCCAGCAGTTTTAGAACGGTCTCCAATCGAGAGGAGCAGTACTTC
TRBJ2-5	-	TRBV29-1	TRBD1	CSGGTGRWETQYF	TGCAGCGGCGGGACAGGGCGTTGGGAGACCCAGTACTTC
TRBJ2-3	few	TRBV20-1	TRBD2	CSAGGLAPSTDTQYF	TGCAGTGCTGGCGGACTAGCGCCTAGCACAGATACGCAGTATTTT
TRBJ1-4	-	TRBV7-2	-	CASSQFGRGTANEKLFF	TGTGCCAGCAGCCAGTTTGGGAGGGGAACGGCTAATGAAAAACTGTTTTTT
TRBJ1-2	few	TRBV6-5	-	CASSYYREGNYGYTF	TGTGCCAGCAGTTACTACCGGGAAGGGAACTATGGCTACACCTTC
TRBJ2-3	few	TRBV30	-	CACSLLGSSSDTQYF	TGTGCCTGTTCCCTTTTGGGATCTTCGAGCGATACGCAGTATTTT
TRBJ2-3	few	TRBV2	-	CASISVGDTQYF	TGTGCCAGCATCTCAGTGGGAGATACGCAGTATTTT
TRBJ2-1	-	TRBV3-1	TRBD2	CASSHLSKRGGLGNEQFF	TGTGCCAGCAGCCACCTCTCCAAGCGGGGGGGCCTAGGCAATGAGCAGTTCTTC
TRBJ1-2	few	TRBV27	-	CASSPLTDLGYTF	TGTGCCAGCAGTCCCCTGACAGATCTGGGCTACACCTTC
TRBJ1-4	few	TRBV11-2	TRBD1	CASSLLGQGEKLFF	TGTGCCAGCAGCTTGCTGGGACAGGGAGAGAAACTGTTTTTT
TRBJ1-1	few	TRBV11-2	-	CASRLSRGSNTEAFF	TGTGCCAGCAGGCTAAGTCGGGGGTCGAACACTGAAGCTTTCTTT
TRBJ2-1	-	TRBV3-1	TRBD2	CASRSGTSVNEQFF	TGTGCCAGCAGGTCCGGGACTAGCGTTAATGAGCAGTTCTTC
TRBJ2-7	few	TRBV12-3/TRBV12-4	TRBD1	CASSKQGGGYEQYF	TGTGCCAGCAGCAAACAGGGGGGAGGCTACGAGCAGTACTTC
TRBJ2-3	many	TRBV7-2	TRBD2	CASSTSSGGYTDTQYF	TGTGCCAGCAGCACCTCTAGCGGGGGATACACAGATACGCAGTATTTT
TRBJ2-5	-	TRBV7-3	-	CASSSNAGGGETQYF	TGTGCCAGCAGCTCAAATGCAGGGGGAGGTGAGACCCAGTACTTC
TRBJ2-3	few	TRBV9	-	CASSVFADSTDTQYF	TGTGCCAGCAGCGTCTTCGCGGATAGCACAGATACGCAGTATTTT
TRBJ2-5	many	TRBV18	TRBD1	CASSPRDRGRETQYF	TGTGCCAGCAGCCCCCGGGACAGGGGGCGTGAGACCCAGTACTTC
TRBJ2-7	-	TRBV28	-	CASSVQFYEQYF	TGTGCCAGCAGTGTCCAGTTTTACGAGCAGTACTTC
TRBJ1-2	-	TRBV27	-	CASSPREAIYGYTF	TGTGCCAGCAGTCCCCGAGAGGCGATCTATGGCTACACCTTC
TRBJ2-1	few	TRBV7-9	TRBD2	CASSRGLAGVHEQFF	TGTGCCAGCAGTCGGGGACTAGCGGGGGTCCATGAGCAGTTCTTC
TRBJ2-7	few	TRBV20-1	-	CSASVIWVEGSYEQYF	TGCAGTGCTAGTGTGATTTGGGTGGAGGGTTCCTACGAGCAGTACTTC
TRBJ2-1	-	TRBV5-1	-	CASSSQGSSYNERFF	TGCGCCAGCAGCTCTCAGGGTAGCTCCTACAATGAGCGGTTCTTC
TRBJ2-5	-	TRBV12-3/TRBV12-4	TRBD2	CASSFRTSGGALQGTQYF	TGTGCCAGCAGTTTTCGGACTAGCGGGGGGGCTTTGCAAGGGACCCAGTACTTC
TRBJ1-2	-	TRBV20-1	-	CSARPAGYTF	TGCAGTGCTAGACCCGCCGGCTACACCTTC
TRBJ2-3	-	TRBV25-1	TRBD2	CASSESRGGAGDTQYF	TGTGCCAGCAGTGAATCTCGCGGGGGGGCCGGGGATACGCAGTATTTT
TRBJ2-1	-	TRBV5-1	-	CASSYFRVSEQFF	TGCGCCAGCAGTTACTTTAGGGTTAGCGAGCAGTTCTTC
TRBJ1-2	few	TRBV2	TRBD1	CASTPGQTYGYTF	TGTGCCAGCACTCCGGGACAGACTTATGGCTACACCTTC
TRBJ2-7	once	TRBV6-1	TRBD2	CASSEGREVEQYF	TGTGCCAGCAGTGAGGGTCGGGAGGTCGAGCAGTACTTC
TRBJ2-7	-	TRBV29-1	TRBD2	CSVAPTSGISYKQYF	TGCAGCGTTGCCCCGACTAGCGGTATCTCCTACAAGCAGTACTTC
TRBJ1-2	-	TRBV7-3	-	CTSSEQLGYGYTF	TGTACCAGCAGCGAACAGTTAGGCTATGGCTACACCTTC
TRBJ1-2	-	TRBV6-1	TRBD1	CASSVTGDYGYTF	TGTGCCAGCAGTGTTACAGGGGACTATGGCTACACCTTC
TRBJ1-2	-	TRBV4-2	TRBD1	CASSQEAARGLHGYTF	TGTGCCAGCAGCCAAGAAGCTGCCAGGGGGCTTCATGGCTACACCTTC
TRBJ2-7	few	TRBV20-1	-	CSAPWGGDYEQYF	TGCAGTGCCCCCTGGGGTGGAGACTACGAGCAGTACTTC
TRBJ2-7	-	TRBV3-1	-	CASSQFGGPENEQYF	TGTGCCAGCAGCCAATTCGGGGGGCCAGAGAACGAGCAGTACTTC
TRBJ2-5	many	TRBV20-1	-	CSAYDRPETQYF	TGCAGTGCTTATGACAGGCCGGAGACCCAGTACTTC
TRBJ1-2	-	TRBV28	TRBD1	CASRNTPGTGGYGYTF	TGTGCCAGCAGAAACACCCCCGGGACAGGGGGCTATGGCTACACCTTC
TRBJ1-2	-	TRBV9	TRBD1	CASSVRDRGNGYTF	TGTGCCAGCAGCGTACGGGACAGGGGTAATGGCTACACCTTC
TRBJ2-7	-	TRBV10-2	-	CATSGDGPWEQYF	TGCGCCACCTCAGGGGATGGTCCCTGGGAGCAGTACTTC
TRBJ2-7	-	TRBV3-1	TRBD1	CASTYAGQGRYEQYF	TGTGCCAGCACCTACGCGGGACAGGGACGTTACGAGCAGTACTTC
TRBJ2-4	few	TRBV18	-	CASSYTGLLGEQYF	TGTGCCAGCTCATACACGGGACTTTTAGGGGAGCAGTACTTC
TRBJ2-5	-	TRBV7-8	TRBD2	CASSSGLAGGDRIETQYF	TGTGCCAGCAGCTCCGGACTAGCGGGAGGGGATCGTATAGAGACCCAGTACTTC